The TCR beta chain under discussion was sequenced for a study of shared clonotypes between healthy human individuals. Only in-frame clones appear in the TCRdb table, and some are missing; sequencing was by immunoSEQ multiplex PCR. The sample has millions of clones; more than 80% are singletons. Study findings and constraints: Genetic and exposure-history diversity was limited by the small donor number.

In this sample, this clone turned up once. Its specificity is unknown. The sample was naive CD4+ T cells sorted from blood. Documented subset: CD45RA+ positively selected. This TCR came from a man aged 18 to 35 in good health.

CDR3 sequence (DNA): TGTGCCAGCAGTCCTAGCGGGGATGCCCGGGTGAATGAGCAGTTCTTC. Residues: CASSPSGDARVNEQFF. This chain joins TRBV11-3 and TRBJ2-1; 9 nucleotides line up with TRBD2. CDR3 length equals 16 residues. V shed 6 bases, J shed 7 bases, and the junction held 13 bases outside the gene matches. From germline, CDR1 is SGHNT and CDR2 YENEEA.